This TCR beta chain was captured in a study of cytomegalovirus exposure and HLA in healthy donors. PCR used 60 Vbeta primers and 13 Jbeta primers. The table came from immunoSEQ multiplex PCR; TCRdb's copy has only in-frame clones and leaves some out. The data show 100,000 to 150,000 clones, roughly 72% seen once. Sequenced material: PBMCs. The clonotype was recovered from a man aged 40-49 years in good health and CMV-seropositive.

CDR3 amino acids: CASSLAVGQGDSPLHF. Written as DNA, the CDR3 is TGCGCCAGCAGCTTGGCGGTTGGGCAGGGGGACTCACCCCTCCACTTT. The rearrangement joins TRBV5-1 to TRBJ1-6, with 7 positions matching TRBD1. The CDR3 extends over 16 amino acids. V trimming: 0 bases; J trimming: 10 bases; junction bases outside the gene matches: 10. CDR1 SGHRS and CDR2 YFSETQ come from the germline V gene.